This entry lists 2 T cell receptor beta chains sequenced from one sample in a study of blood T cell repertoires in COVID-19. Sequencing was performed with immunoSEQ multiplex PCR; in TCRdb, only in-frame clones are kept and a portion is missing. The sample records 250,000 to 300,000 clones, around four fifths being singletons. The sequenced sample was peripheral blood. Source of these receptors: a man aged 55 to 69 who had recovered from COVID-19.

The V and J genes are TRBV19 and TRBJ1-1; D perhaps matches TRBD1 (5 bases). The CDR3 covers 14 residues. Germline CDR1 is LNHDA and CDR2 is SQIVND (reference sequence). V lost 2 bases and J 0 bases, leaving 7 bases between the germline ends. The chain's CDR3 is CASSIKGLNTEAFF. CDR3 nucleotides: TGTGCCAGTAGTATAAAGGGGTTGAACACTGAAGCTTTCTTT.

The chain combines TRBV5-1 with TRBJ1-3; TRBD1 agrees at 9 bases. The CDR3 runs 15 residues. Germline CDR1 and CDR2: SGHRS and YFSETQ. V lost 4 bases and J lost 4; bases outside the gene matches: 6. The CDR3 bases are TGCGCCAGCAGCCCAAGGACAGGGGACGGAAACACCATATATTTT. Translated: CASSPRTGDGNTIYF.